This TCR beta chain was recorded in a study of blood T cells in healthy people across ages (dated by TCRdb to the mid-2010s). In the study overall: In model experiments, template switching captured about one uniquely barcoded TCR beta cDNA molecule for every two T cells. Using deep sequencing normalized with unique cDNA molecular identifiers, the study measured how TCR beta repertoire diversity changes with age. Donors were grouped into four age groups: young (average approximately 16 years), middle-aged (39), aged (over 55) and long-lived (around 80). Donors of different ages were randomly distributed across sequencing lanes to avoid experimental bias. The study analyzed two additional independent replicas of 1 million unique cDNA reads from the same blood draw for two donors, one aged 18 to 29 and one aged 80 or older.

What the work shows at the level of the full study, not this receptor alone: There was a strong correlation between observed TCR beta diversity and the percentage of naive T cells measured by flow cytometry. The CMV infection status of donors was not known, potentially confounding age-related changes in expanded clonotypes. Estimates of total diversity from one million sequenced T cells were regarded as lower bounds and underestimates. Compared with the aged group, the long-lived group had more naive CD4+ T cells, fewer expanded clones and increased TCR diversity, suggesting age selection. As age increased, observed TCR beta diversity per million T cells dropped in a roughly linear way, and a significant reduction was already evident by age about 40. Conclusive comparison of naive and antigen-experienced compartments was prevented by the profiling of bulk unsorted PBMCs.

The protocol used for the library was 5' RACE. Sequenced on an Illumina HiSeq 2500. A second about 6 to 11 cycle PCR used a sample-barcoded 5' primer and a J-beta primer mix. A unique molecular identifier was introduced onto each TCR beta cDNA molecule by a template-switch 5' adaptor carrying 12 random nucleotides. Each sample yielded at least 2.5 million CDR3-containing paired-end reads. The Mint cDNA synthesis kit, primed by a TRBC-specific oligonucleotide, was used to synthesize first-strand cDNA from all RNA. Following uracil-DNA glycosylase treatment, all cDNA underwent a first 18-cycle PCR with the universal primers M1SS and BC2_uni_R. The published analysis was carried out like this. For normalization, 1 million high-quality reads, each with a distinct molecular identifier, were randomly selected from each sample. Reads with shared molecular identifiers were discarded instead of being binned into consensus sequences. MiTCR, with a Q25 quality threshold and the strictest error-elimination algorithm, was used for CDR3 identification, clonotype clustering and error correction. Lower-bound total TCR beta diversity was estimated with a nonparametric unseen species model using Euler transformation. The public reads were reprocessed in TCRdb via fastp at Q25 and MiXCR, keeping in-frame beta chains. Rows matching on CDR3 protein sequence are summarized as one entry with the most common DNA and genes. The V and J calls and clone size come from TCRdb's table, not from the authors' own analysis. The sample data list some 640,000 distinct CDR3 sequences, and around 31% of these were observed just once. The ten largest make up approximately 14% of the sample.

The donors were roughly 40 Caucasian individuals from Russia, aged roughly 6 to 90 years, who were systemically healthy. Each donor gave ten milliliters of peripheral blood, drawn into EDTA-treated Vacutainer tubes. Ficoll-Paque density-gradient centrifugation was used to isolate PBMCs, with at least 7 million obtained per sample. Trizol reagent was used to extract total RNA from PBMCs, with at least 5.5 micrograms per sample. Naive CD45RAhigh/CD27high T cell percentages were measured by flow cytometry on a PBMC aliquot from every donor. With regard to this clonotype: Its antigen remains undetermined. This may be a read error: a much more frequent sequence differs by one nucleotide.

The sequence was collected from a woman of 80 years or more in good health. The sample taken for sequencing was blood.

This receptor carries the CDR3 CASRRAGGDEQFF. The nucleotide sequence reads TGCGCCAGCAGGAGGGCAGGGGGCGACGAGCAGTTCTTC. The chain was built from TRBV5-1 and TRBJ2-1; 8 bases in the junction line up with TRBD1. The germline V gene specifies SGHRS as CDR1 and YFSETQ as CDR2. Trimming removed 5 bases from V and 10 bases from J; the gene matches leave 8 bases unexplained. The CDR3 starts with the cysteine, ends with the phenylalanine, and has 13 residues. Of the read, only the CDR3 DNA is kept; its 39 bases are in frame from base 1. Supplemented by the reference TRBV5-1 and TRBJ2-1 proteins around the CDR3, the complete variable domain is KAGVTQTPRYLIKTRGQQVTLSCSPISGHRSVSWYQQTPGQGLQFLFEYFSETQRNKGNFPGRFSGRQFSNSRSEMNVSTLELGDSALYLCASRRAGGDEQFFGPGTRLTVL.